This entry concerns a single TCR beta chain. Its cognate antigen is unknown. The data were obtained in a study of T cell responses to AZD1222 COVID-19 vaccine. Study results and limitations: Nearly half of spike-specific TCRs reportedly go after variant regions that carry no mutations. Clonal diversity was possibly underestimated, and the donors were mostly white British, with more females. Recipients of AZD1222 seropositive at baseline numbered only five or six. After the peak T cell response, and only then, were repertoires sampled.

Method: immunoSEQ multiplex PCR; TCRdb's copy keeps in-frame clones and lacks some. The repertoire consists of about 85,000 clones, with about 91% occurring once and the leading ten covering around 8%. Germline CDR1 reads SNHLY; CDR2 reads FYNNEI. The CDR3 is 15 amino acids. The V gene end was trimmed by 7 bases and the J gene end by 5 bases; junction bases not matched to a gene: 6. This receptor was obtained from an adult who received the AZD1222 COVID-19 vaccine. Source: peripheral blood, taken 28 days after the second AZD1222 dose. The gene calls are TRBV2 and TRBJ2-3; TRBD2 aligns across 13 bases. This CDR3 reads CASKRLAGGGDTQYF. CDR3 bases: TGTGCCAGCAAGAGACTAGCGGGAGGCGGAGATACGCAGTATTTT. Full variable domain (rest looked up from reference TRBV2 and TRBJ2-3): EPEVTQTPSHQVTQMGQEVILRCVPISNHLYFYWYRQILGQKVEFLVSFYNNEISEKSEIFDDQFSVERPDGSNFTLKIRSTKLEDSAMYFCASKRLAGGGDTQYFGPGTRLTVL.